This T cell receptor beta chain stems from a study of radiation and T cells in renal cell carcinoma. Study context: Nephrectomy followed 15 Gy stereotactic body radiation by 4 weeks.

Data came from immunoSEQ multiplex PCR; TCRdb stores just in-frame clones and leaves some out. The table includes more than 150,000 clones, roughly 89% detected once. Indicated time point: blood 2 weeks post-SBRT. Treatment meaning: 15 Gy SBRT to primary tumor, nephrectomy 4 weeks later. The length of the CDR3 is 12 residues. Per germline, CDR1 GTSNPN and CDR2 SVGIG (reference sequence). The junction had 2 bases not matched to a gene; V was cut back by 6 bases and J by 3 bases. V and J are TRBV30 and TRBJ1-5, with 7 bases matching TRBD1. This clonotype originated in a woman aged 45-65 years with renal cell carcinoma. The sample was blood, taken from a patient whose treatment included radiotherapy and nephrectomy. CDR3 loop: CACDRDNQPQHF. DNA for the CDR3: TGTGCCTGTGACAGGGACAATCAGCCCCAGCATTTT.